A single TCR beta chain is shown here with its context. The antigen is undetermined. This sample is part of a study of cytomegalovirus exposure and HLA in healthy donors. Study-level background: The roughly 120 validation repertoires used the same platform as the approximately 700 first-cohort repertoires (as reported by a later analysis). Findings and limits, study-wide: The majority of TCR sequences were rare, yet some public TCRs appeared in many donors.

The CDR3 sequence is 13 residues long. Germline CDR1 and CDR2: LNHDA and SQIVND (reference sequence). Trimming cost V 4 bases and J 5 bases; bases outside gene matches: 4. Sequencing was performed with immunoSEQ multiplex PCR; in TCRdb, only in-frame clones are kept and a portion is missing. The sample consists of approximately 97,000 clones, about 95% of them appearing once. The sequenced material came from PBMCs. The sequence was collected from a woman in her late teens or twenties in good health and CMV-seronegative. J is TRBJ2-7 and V is TRBV19; 8 bases line up with TRBD1. The CDR3 here is CASSTGQGDEQYF. In nucleotides, the CDR3 is TGTGCCAGTAGTACCGGACAGGGCGACGAGCAGTACTTC.